This T cell receptor beta chain was obtained from a study of neoadjuvant anti-PD-1 for oral cavity cancer. Overall study context: Most patients had three to four biweekly doses of 3 mg/kg nivolumab before resection.

Study results and caveats: Pretreatment Treg/Th17 ratio correlated inversely with post-treatment tumor clonality.

The germline gives CDR1 MNHEY, CDR2 SVGAGI. V lost 0 bases and J 7 bases, leaving 9 bases between the germline ends. This CDR3 has 13 residues. A remark on this clone: Antigen: not known.

Generated by immunoSEQ multiplex PCR, the TCRdb table keeps only in-frame clones and is missing some. The sample shows over 10,000 clones, 65% to 75% of them seen only once. V usage is TRBV6-5 and J usage is TRBJ1-2; D is ambiguous. The clonotype was recovered from a person aged 40-85 years with oral cavity squamous cell carcinoma. The sequencing here drew on PBMCs, taken before nivolumab (anti-PD-1) treatment. The CDR3 spells CASSYSSAAGYTF. CDR3 in DNA: TGTGCCAGCAGTTACTCCAGTGCAGCTGGCTACACCTTC.